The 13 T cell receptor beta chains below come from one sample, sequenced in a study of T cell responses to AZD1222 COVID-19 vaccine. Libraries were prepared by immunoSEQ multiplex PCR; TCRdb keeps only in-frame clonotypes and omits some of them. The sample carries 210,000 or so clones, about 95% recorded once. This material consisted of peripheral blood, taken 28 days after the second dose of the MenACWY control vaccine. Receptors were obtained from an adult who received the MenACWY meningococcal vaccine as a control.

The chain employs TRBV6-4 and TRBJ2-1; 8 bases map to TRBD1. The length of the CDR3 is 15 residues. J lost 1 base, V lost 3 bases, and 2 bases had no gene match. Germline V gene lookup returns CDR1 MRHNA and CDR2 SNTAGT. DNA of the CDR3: TGTGCCAGCAGTGAAGGACAGGGATCCTACAATGAGCAGTTCTTC. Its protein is CASSEGQGSYNEQFF.

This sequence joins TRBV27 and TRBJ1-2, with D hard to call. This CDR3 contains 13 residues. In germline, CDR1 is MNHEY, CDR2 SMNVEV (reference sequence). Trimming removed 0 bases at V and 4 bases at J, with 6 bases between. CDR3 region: CASSLSSGYGYTF. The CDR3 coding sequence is TGTGCCAGCAGTTTATCCTCGGGCTATGGCTACACCTTC.

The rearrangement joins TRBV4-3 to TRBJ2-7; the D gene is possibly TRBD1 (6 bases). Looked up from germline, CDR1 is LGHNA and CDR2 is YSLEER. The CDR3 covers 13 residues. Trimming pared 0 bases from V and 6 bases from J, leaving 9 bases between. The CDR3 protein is CASSQDRGSEQYF. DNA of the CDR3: TGCGCCAGCAGCCAAGATAGGGGGAGCGAGCAGTACTTC.

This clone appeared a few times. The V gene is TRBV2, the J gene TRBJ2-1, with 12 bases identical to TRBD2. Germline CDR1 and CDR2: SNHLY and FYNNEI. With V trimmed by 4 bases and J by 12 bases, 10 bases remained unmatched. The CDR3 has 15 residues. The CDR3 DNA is TGTGCCAGCAGTGCGACTAGCGGGAGCCCCTCCAGGCAGTTCTTC. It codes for CASSATSGSPSRQFF.

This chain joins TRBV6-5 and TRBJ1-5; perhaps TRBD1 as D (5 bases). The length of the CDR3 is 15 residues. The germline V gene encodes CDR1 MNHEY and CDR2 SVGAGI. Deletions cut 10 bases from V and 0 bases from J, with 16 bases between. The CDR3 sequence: CATRPGQSSNQPQHF. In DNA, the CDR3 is TGTGCCACCAGGCCCGGACAATCTAGCAATCAGCCCCAGCATTTT.

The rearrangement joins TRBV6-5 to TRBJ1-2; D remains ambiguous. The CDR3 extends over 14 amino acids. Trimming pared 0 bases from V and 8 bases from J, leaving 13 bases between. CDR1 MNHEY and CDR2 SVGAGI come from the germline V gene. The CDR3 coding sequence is TGTGCCAGCAGTTACTCGCGGGCCTCAGGAGGCTACACCTTC. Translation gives CASSYSRASGGYTF.

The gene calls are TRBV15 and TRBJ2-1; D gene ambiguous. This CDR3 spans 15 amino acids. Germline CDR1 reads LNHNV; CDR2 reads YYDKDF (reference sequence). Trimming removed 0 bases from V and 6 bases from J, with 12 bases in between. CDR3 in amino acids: CATSRDGGVGNEQFF. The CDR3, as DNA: TGTGCCACCAGCAGAGATGGTGGGGTTGGCAATGAGCAGTTCTTC.

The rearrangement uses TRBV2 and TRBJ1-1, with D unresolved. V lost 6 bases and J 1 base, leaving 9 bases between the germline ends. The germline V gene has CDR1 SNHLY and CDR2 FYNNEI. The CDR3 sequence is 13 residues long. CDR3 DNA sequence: TGTGCCAGCAGGAAGGAGCAGAACACTGAAGCTTTCTTT. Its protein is CASRKEQNTEAFF.

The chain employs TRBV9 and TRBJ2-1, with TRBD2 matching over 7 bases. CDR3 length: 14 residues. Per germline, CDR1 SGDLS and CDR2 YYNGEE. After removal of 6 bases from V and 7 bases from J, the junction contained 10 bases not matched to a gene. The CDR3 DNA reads TGTGCCAGCACCGGGGAGGGTCCGATAAATGAGCAGTTCTTC. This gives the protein CASTGEGPINEQFF.

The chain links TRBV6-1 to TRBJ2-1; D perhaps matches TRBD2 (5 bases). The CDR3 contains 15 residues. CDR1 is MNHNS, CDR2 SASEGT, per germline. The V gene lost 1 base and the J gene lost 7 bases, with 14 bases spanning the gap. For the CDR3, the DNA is TGTGCCAGCAGTGAAGTTAGTGCGGGCCAAAATGAGCAGTTCTTC. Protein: CASSEVSAGQNEQFF.

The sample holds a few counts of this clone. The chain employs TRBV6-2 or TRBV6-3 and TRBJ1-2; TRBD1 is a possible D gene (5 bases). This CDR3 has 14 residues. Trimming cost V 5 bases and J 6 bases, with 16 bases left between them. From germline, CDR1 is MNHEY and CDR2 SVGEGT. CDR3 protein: CASSHLRDPDGYTF. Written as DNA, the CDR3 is TGTGCCAGCAGTCATCTCCGGGACCCGGATGGCTACACCTTC.

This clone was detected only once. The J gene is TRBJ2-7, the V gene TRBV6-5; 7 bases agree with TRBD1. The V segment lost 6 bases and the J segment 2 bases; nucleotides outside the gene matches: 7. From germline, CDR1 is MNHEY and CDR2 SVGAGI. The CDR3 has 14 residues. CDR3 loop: CASSPRQGPYEQYF. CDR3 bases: TGTGCCAGCAGCCCACGACAGGGCCCCTACGAGCAGTACTTC.

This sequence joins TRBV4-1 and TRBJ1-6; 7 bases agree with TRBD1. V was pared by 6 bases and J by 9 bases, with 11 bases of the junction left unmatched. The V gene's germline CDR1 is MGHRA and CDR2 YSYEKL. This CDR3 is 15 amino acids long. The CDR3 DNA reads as TGCGCCAGCAGACTAGAACGGGCAGGGGGTTCACCCCTCCACTTT. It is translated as CASRLERAGGSPLHF.